The next 15 T cell receptor beta chains were all read from a single sample in a study of prognosis after radiotherapy for stage I lung cancer. TCR beta CDR3 was amplified from genomic DNA by two-round multiplex PCR. The first PCR round targeted every TRBV and TRBJ gene with specific primers. Using its own MiXCR run on the multiplex PCR reads, TCRdb lists one record per CDR3 protein. This sample has around 25,000 distinct CDR3 sequences, with roughly 35% found just once. The sequencing used PBMCs, collected before or after stereotactic body radiation therapy (not recorded which). The receptor set was obtained from a donor over 45 with non-small cell lung cancer.

In this sample, this clonotype turned up many times. The V call is TRBV4-1, the J call TRBJ1-4; possibly TRBD1 for D (5 bases). Trimming left V 0 bases short and J 3 bases short, with 11 bases between. The CDR3 spans 16 residues. Germline V CDR1 and CDR2: MGHRA, YSYEKL. The CDR3 DNA reads as TGCGCCAGCAGCCAAGATTTATACAGGTCTAATGAAAAACTGTTTTTT. Its protein product is CASSQDLYRSNEKLFF.

The rearrangement joins TRBV19 to TRBJ1-5; 7 bases line up with TRBD1. The CDR3 consists of 17 residues. J lost 0 bases, V lost 5 bases, and 10 bases had no gene match. Per the germline V gene, CDR1 is LNHDA and CDR2 is SQIVND (reference sequence). The CDR3 DNA reads as TGTGCCAGTAGTGGGGGACAGCGGTTCTTTAGCAATCAGCCCCAGCATTTT. Its translation is CASSGGQRFFSNQPQHF.

In its sample, this clonotype was seen many times. This chain connects TRBV15 to TRBJ1-5; D is unclear. V lost 8 bases to trimming and J lost 9 bases, with 17 bases between them. The CDR3 is 13 residues long. Germline CDR1 is LNHNV and CDR2 is YYDKDF (reference sequence). CDR3 sequence: CATSPGQALPQHF. The CDR3, as DNA: TGTGCCACCTCTCCTGGGCAGGCATTGCCCCAGCATTTT.

A remark on this clonotype: Given a far larger clone just one base away, this is likely a sequencing read error. The J gene is TRBJ1-5, the V gene TRBV6-1; D is unclear. Germline CDR1 reads MNHNS; CDR2 reads SASEGT. The ends were cut back, 1 base at V and 10 bases at J, with 17 bases in the middle. The CDR3 spans 15 residues. The chain's CDR3 is CASSEGAKISHPQHF. The CDR3 DNA reads TGTGCCAGCAGTGAAGGGGCCAAAATAAGTCATCCCCAGCATTTT.

In regard to this clonotype: Possible read error: a much larger clone is one base away. The chain recombines TRBV12-5 with TRBJ1-1; 7 bases map to TRBD1. The germline V gene encodes CDR1 LGHNT and CDR2 FRNRAP. V trimming: 2 bases; J trimming: 0 bases; junction bases outside the gene matches: 6. CDR3 length: 16 amino acids. The CDR3 spells CASGLLPGTVNTEAFF. In DNA, the CDR3 is TGTGCTAGTGGTTTGTTACCCGGGACAGTGAACACTGAAGCTTTCTTT.

There are many counts of this clonotype. This chain joins TRBV20-1 and TRBJ2-3, with TRBD2 matching over 9 bases. The CDR3 contains 18 residues. Germline V lookup: CDR1 DFQATT, CDR2 SNEGSKA (reference sequence). V lost 5 bases to trimming and J lost 4 bases; unmatched junction nucleotides: 19. The CDR3 DNA is TGCAGTGCTCACCCCGGTGGGGGGGCGGGAGGGCCCCCAGATACGCAGTATTTT. This gives the protein CSAHPGGGAGGPPDTQYF.

Remarks on this clonotype: Relative to the germline gene, one junction end is altered; a read error may explain this. The chain employs TRBV6-9 and TRBJ2-7; D ambiguous. CDR3 length: 14 amino acids. Germline loops: CDR1 MNHGY, CDR2 SVAAGI. The CDR3 DNA reads as TGTGCCATCAGTTACTCACAAGTCTCCTACGAGCAGTACTTC. This translates into CAISYSQVSYEQYF.

Details on this clonotype: This may arise from a read error, as a much more abundant clone is one base away. The J gene is TRBJ2-3, the V gene TRBV5-1, with 8 bases identical to TRBD2. Trimming cost V 1 base and J 7 bases; bases outside gene matches: 2. There are 13 residues in the CDR3. Germline V lookup: CDR1 SGHRS, CDR2 YFSETQ. CDR3 in amino acids: CASSLSGSYTQYF. The DNA of the CDR3 is TGCGCCAGCAGCTTGAGCGGGAGTTATACGCAGTATTTT. The variable domain in full, with the rest retrieved from reference TRBV5-1 and TRBJ2-3, is KAGVTQTPRYLIKTRGQQVTLSCSPISGHRSVSWYQQTPGQGLQFLFEYFSETQRNKGNFPGRFSGRQFSNSRSEMNVSTLELGDSALYLCASSLSGSYTQYFGPGTRLTVL.

This clonotype was seen many times. The chain carries TRBV4-3 and TRBJ2-4; TRBD2 matches at 12 bases. The CDR3 covers 18 residues. V shed 3 bases and J 6 bases; nucleotides not matched to a gene: 12. Looked up from germline, CDR1 is LGHNA and CDR2 is YSLEER. CDR3 nucleotides: TGCGCCAGCAGCCAGGGGGCTAGCGGGAGGGAGTCGGGAAACATTCAGTACTTC. Protein: CASSQGASGRESGNIQYF.

Turning to this clonotype: A much larger clone sits a single nucleotide away, making a read error possible. As the CDR3 is not closed by the conserved phenylalanine or tryptophan, this likely results from a read error. The chain links TRBV7-9 to TRBJ2-3; unclear D gene. V dropped 5 bases and J dropped 7 bases, with 16 bases sitting between them. This CDR3 comprises 14 residues. Germline V gives CDR1 SEHNR, CDR2 FQNEAQ (reference sequence). The CDR3 DNA follows: TGTGCCAGCAGCCTAAAGGGTGGAGAGAATACGCAGTATCTT. It translates to CASSLKGGENTQYL.

This clonotype was counted many times. J is TRBJ2-3 and V is TRBV10-3; 7 nucleotides agree with TRBD2. The J segment lost 5 bases and the V segment lost 6 bases, leaving 2 bases of the junction unmatched. The CDR3 consists of 12 residues. Germline loops: CDR1 ENHRY, CDR2 SYGVKD. This CDR3 is CAISREGDTQYF. In DNA, the CDR3 is TGTGCCATCAGCAGGGAGGGAGATACGCAGTATTTT.

As regards this clonotype: The junction shows a germline mismatch at one end, possibly a read error. V is TRBV7-2 and J is TRBJ2-2; D is unresolved. The CDR3 consists of 12 residues. Germline CDR1 SGHTA, CDR2 FQGNSA. The CDR3 loop is CASILNVGELFF. CDR3 in DNA: TGTGCCAGCATCTTAAATGTCGGGGAGCTGTTTTTT.

V is TRBV20-1 and J is TRBJ1-2; TRBD1 is a possible D gene (6 bases). The V end was cut by 0 bases, the J end by 0 bases, with 11 bases between. The CDR3 covers 15 residues. Germline V lookup: CDR1 DFQATT, CDR2 SNEGSKA (reference sequence). CDR3 DNA: TGCAGTGCTAGAGATCAGGGGTTAGCTAACTATGGCTACACCTTC. Encoded protein: CSARDQGLANYGYTF.

In its sample, this clonotype was seen many times. The chain combines TRBV7-8 with TRBJ2-2; 7 bases align to TRBD2. With 5 bases clipped from V and 5 bases from J, the junction kept 8 bases outside the gene matches. CDR3 length: 15 residues. Per germline, CDR1 SGHVS and CDR2 FQNEAQ. The CDR3 coding sequence is TGTGCCAGCAGCCCAAACTCGGGAGGAACCGGGGAGCTGTTTTTT. Translating it yields CASSPNSGGTGELFF. Together with reference TRBV7-8 and TRBJ2-2, the CDR3 gives the full variable domain: GAGVSQSPRYKVAKRGQDVALRCDPISGHVSLFWYQQALGQGPEFLTYFQNEAQLDKSGLPSDRFFAERPEGSVSTLKIQRTQQEDSAVYLCASSPNSGGTGELFFGEGSRLTVL.

There are a few counts of this clonotype. The chain has TRBV14 and TRBJ2-6; 9 nucleotides agree with TRBD2. The V gene's germline CDR1 is SGHDN and CDR2 FVKESK. The CDR3 is 21 residues long. J lost 0 bases, V lost 4 bases, and 16 bases had no gene match. The CDR3 region is CASSPGQASSGVFSGANVLTF. The CDR3 coding sequence is TGTGCCAGCAGCCCCGGACAGGCCTCTAGCGGGGTATTCTCTGGGGCCAACGTCCTGACTTTC. Looking up the rest from reference TRBV14 and TRBJ2-6 gives the full variable domain: EAGVTQFPSHSVIEKGQTVTLRCDPISGHDNLYWYRRVMGKEIKFLLHFVKESKQDESGMPNNRFLAERTGGTYSTLKVQPAELEDSGVYFCASSPGQASSGVFSGANVLTFGAGSRLTVL.